This TCR beta chain was documented in a study of OX40 agonist ivuxolimab in advanced cancers. Sequenced by immunoSEQ multiplex PCR; TCRdb stores in-frame clones only, minus some. The data hold about 75,000 clones, with 86% observed a single time. CDR1 and CDR2 (germline): SGDLS, YYNGEE. This CDR3 has 18 residues. V shed 4 bases and J 0 bases; nucleotides not matched to a gene: 10. To note about this clone: Its antigen is not known.

Findings of the study overall: Averaging showed that CD8+ T cells had more expanded clones than CD4+ did. The 0.1-3.0 mg/kg partial responders had among the lowest clonal expansion.

This sample comprised CD4+ or CD8+ T cells sorted from blood, obtained in a trial of the OX40 agonist ivuxolimab. This chain links TRBV9 with TRBJ1-4, with 9 bases lining up with TRBD1. The sequence was collected from an adult with an advanced solid tumor such as melanoma, head and neck, liver or kidney cancer. The CDR3 nucleotides read TGTGCCAGCAGCCCCAAATTCCGACAGGGGGCAACTAATGAAAAACTGTTTTTT. Protein sequence: CASSPKFRQGATNEKLFF. The variable domain in full, with the rest retrieved from reference TRBV9 and TRBJ1-4, is DSGVTQTPKHLITATGQRVTLRCSPRSGDLSVYWYQQSLDQGLQFLIQYYNGEERAKGNILERFSAQQFPDLHSELNLSSLELGDSALYFCASSPKFRQGATNEKLFFGSGTQLSVL.